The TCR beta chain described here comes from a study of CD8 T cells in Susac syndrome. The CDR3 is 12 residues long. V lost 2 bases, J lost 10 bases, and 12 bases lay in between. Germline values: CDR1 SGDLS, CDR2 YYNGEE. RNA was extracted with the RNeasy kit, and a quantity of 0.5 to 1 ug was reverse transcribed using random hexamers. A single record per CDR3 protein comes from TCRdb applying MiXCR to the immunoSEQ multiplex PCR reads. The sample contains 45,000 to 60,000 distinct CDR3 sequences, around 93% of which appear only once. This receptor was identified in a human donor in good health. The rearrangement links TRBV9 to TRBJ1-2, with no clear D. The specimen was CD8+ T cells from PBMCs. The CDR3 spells CASSVPDLTYTF. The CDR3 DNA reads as TGTGCCAGCAGCGTTCCCGATCTGACCTACACCTTC.